This note documents a single T cell receptor beta chain sequence. Its matching antigen is unknown. Clones were read by immunoSEQ multiplex PCR, and TCRdb kept only the in-frame ones, dropping some. The sample includes around 100,000 clones, about 90% of them seen just once. The data derive from a study of graft-versus-host responses after intestinal transplantation. For the study at large: Each recipient received anti-thymocyte globulin induction, then tacrolimus and steroids for approximately three years.

The V segment lost 5 bases and the J segment 2 bases; nucleotides outside the gene matches: 4. Germline V gene data show CDR1 as LNHDA and CDR2 as SQIVND (reference sequence). The CDR3 runs 14 residues. Study-wide results and limits: Researchers found GvH clones in recipient marrow, and some showed up first in ileum or blood. Patients who carried graft-donor T cell macrochimerism also had high graft-versus-host to host-versus-graft clonal ratios in their allografts.

The sample in question was unstimulated CD4+ T cells sorted from spleen or lymph node cells, obtained before intestinal transplant. This sequence was found in a human donor who received an intestinal transplant. The chain combines TRBV19 with TRBJ2-5, with TRBD1 identical over 8 bases. CDR3 sequence (DNA): TGTGCCAGTAGTCCAAGGACAGGGCAAGAGACCCAGTACTTC. This translates into CASSPRTGQETQYF.